The 28 T cell receptor beta chains presented below share a single source sample, sequenced in a study of cytomegalovirus exposure and HLA in healthy donors (dated by TCRdb to about 2017). Libraries were prepared through the immunoSEQ multiplex PCR assay. A mixture of 60 forward primers for TCR Vbeta segments and 13 reverse primers for TCR Jbeta segments was used in the multiplex PCR. TCRdb's version of the immuneACCESS table is confined to in-frame rearrangements and falls short of the full clone set. An unresolved V gene accounts for under half of the shortfall where checked; the remainder is of unknown origin. The sample data list some 120,000 clones, and around four fifths of these were observed just once. The ten most abundant clones make up 11% of the sample. The sequenced sample consisted of PBMCs. The receptor set was obtained from a male donor in good health and CMV-seropositive.

This clone was counted between two and nine times. The V gene is TRBV29-1, the J gene TRBJ1-5; maybe TRBD1 (5 bases). The CDR3 sequence is 13 residues long. V gave up 6 bases and J gave up 3 bases, with 12 bases separating them. The V gene's germline CDR1 is SQVTM and CDR2 ANQGSEA. Written as DNA, the CDR3 is TGCAGCGTAGTCACAGGTCACAATCAGCCCCAGCATTTT. Translation gives CSVVTGHNQPQHF.

The chain recombines TRBV5-1 with TRBJ2-5; 8 bases agree with TRBD2. The CDR3 covers 14 residues. CDR1 is SGHRS, CDR2 YFSETQ, per germline. Germline trimming cut 4 bases from V and 4 bases from J; bases unmatched to any gene: 6. The CDR3 DNA reads as TGCGCCAGCAGCCCGGGACGGGAGGGAGAGACCCAGTACTTC. Protein sequence: CASSPGREGETQYF.

The rearrangement links TRBV15 to TRBJ2-3, with D maybe TRBD2 (5 bases). V was shortened by 5 bases and J by 4 bases, with 22 bases between the two germline ends. The CDR3 spans 17 residues. Germline loops: CDR1 LNHNV, CDR2 YYDKDF (reference sequence). CDR3 region: CATSGPQKAGIADTQYF. CDR3 sequence (DNA): TGTGCCACCAGCGGCCCGCAGAAGGCGGGCATTGCAGATACGCAGTATTTT.

This chain connects TRBV28 to TRBJ2-3; 7 bases map to TRBD2. The junction had 10 bases not matched to a gene; V was cut back by 5 bases and J by 2 bases. The germline CDR1 and CDR2 sequences are MDHEN and SYDVKM. The CDR3 is made up of 16 amino acids. The CDR3 DNA is TGTGCCAGCAGTCCCGCTTGGGAGCGGGACACAGATACGCAGTATTTT. It encodes CASSPAWERDTDTQYF.

The chain recombines TRBV29-1 with TRBJ2-2; weak D call: TRBD1 (5 bases). From germline, CDR1 is SQVTM and CDR2 ANQGSEA. The CDR3 is 14 amino acids. Trimming removed 5 bases from V and 3 bases from J, with 13 bases in between. The CDR3 is CSVTPRVDTGELFF. The CDR3 region has the DNA TGCAGCGTTACTCCCAGGGTGGACACCGGGGAGCTGTTTTTT.

The CDR3 DNA reads as TGTGCCAGCAGCCAGGGGACCGAAGAGACCCAGTACTTC. Translation gives CASSQGTEETQYF. The chain recombines TRBV7-2 with TRBJ2-5, with a tentative D call TRBD1 (6 bases). Germline V gene data show CDR1 as SGHTA and CDR2 as FQGNSA. Trimming shortened V by 5 bases and J by 3 bases, and 10 bases separated the two germline ends. CDR3 length: 13 residues. Supplemented by reference TRBV7-2 and TRBJ2-5, the full variable domain reads GAGVSQSPSNKVTEKGKDVELRCDPISGHTALYWYRQSLGQGLEFLIYFQGNSAPDKSGLPSDRFSAERTGGSVSTLTIQRTQQEDSAVYLCASSQGTEETQYFGPGTRLLVL.

Here the CDR3 DNA reads TGTGCCAGCAGTCCGTGGGGGGCCGGGGAGCTGTTTTTT. This sequence encodes CASSPWGAGELFF. The V and J genes are TRBV27 and TRBJ2-2, with D possibly matching TRBD2 (6 bases). This CDR3 is 13 amino acids long. Germline-derived CDR1 and CDR2 are MNHEY and SMNVEV (reference sequence). Trimming removed 5 bases from V and 6 bases from J, with 10 bases in between.

Points on this clone: The sample carries other DNA sequences with the same CDR3. The chain joins TRBV6-5 to TRBJ1-3; D not certain. The V gene lost 0 bases and the J gene lost 0 bases, with 6 bases spanning the gap. The CDR3 runs to 15 residues. Germline loops: CDR1 MNHEY, CDR2 SVGAGI. Here the CDR3 reads CASSYSGDSGNTIYF. The CDR3 coding sequence is TGTGCCAGCAGTTACTCCGGGGACTCTGGAAACACCATATATTTT.

This clone has a handful of counts. The V call is TRBV16, the J call TRBJ1-5; D unresolved. The germline CDR1 and CDR2 sequences are KGHSY and FQNENV. There are 16 residues in the CDR3. V lost 3 bases and J lost 5, with 17 bases in between. The CDR3 reads CASSHSDTALDQPQHF. CDR3 DNA sequence: TGTGCCAGCAGCCACTCCGACACAGCCCTCGATCAGCCCCAGCATTTT.

V usage is TRBV27 and J usage is TRBJ2-5; 15 nucleotides line up with TRBD2. The CDR3 extends over 17 amino acids. The germline gives CDR1 MNHEY, CDR2 SMNVEV (reference sequence). With 4 bases clipped from V and 0 bases from J, the junction kept 3 bases outside the gene matches. CDR3 sequence (DNA): TGTGCCAGCAGTTGGACTAGCGGGAGGGGGAACCAAGAGACCCAGTACTTC. Translation: CASSWTSGRGNQETQYF.

The chain employs TRBV7-9 and TRBJ1-1; tentatively, D is TRBD1 (6 bases). The CDR3 has 13 residues. Germline-derived CDR1 and CDR2 are SEHNR and FQNEAQ (reference sequence). V gave up 6 bases and J gave up 3 bases, with 11 bases separating them. This CDR3 reads CASSQQGYTEAFF. The CDR3, as DNA: TGTGCCAGCAGTCAACAGGGATACACTGAAGCTTTCTTT.

The chain is built from TRBV9 and TRBJ1-1; 7 bases are a match to TRBD1. The CDR3 is 16 amino acids. V was clipped by 3 bases and J by 1 base; unmatched bases: 9. Per the germline V gene, CDR1 is SGDLS and CDR2 is YYNGEE. CDR3: CASSAAPDRANTEAFF. CDR3 in DNA: TGTGCCAGCAGCGCCGCCCCCGACAGGGCGAACACTGAAGCTTTCTTT.

DNA for the CDR3: TGTGCCAGCAGCTTAGGACTAGCGAGGAACACCGGGGAGCTGTTTTTT. This sequence encodes CASSLGLARNTGELFF. This chain joins TRBV7-6 and TRBJ2-2; 8 bases match TRBD2. The germline CDR1 and CDR2 sequences are SGHVS and FNYEAQ. The CDR3 runs 16 residues. V trimming: 1 base; J trimming: 1 base; junction bases outside the gene matches: 2.

The genes are TRBV5-4 and TRBJ2-3; 11 positions agree with TRBD1. V was pared by 5 bases and J by 2 bases, with 1 base of the junction left unmatched. CDR1 and CDR2 (germline): SGHNT, YYREEE (reference sequence). This CDR3 contains 14 residues. In DNA, the CDR3 is TGTGCCAGCAGAGGACAGGGGGCCACAGATACGCAGTATTTT. Protein sequence: CASRGQGATDTQYF.

The chain couples TRBV7-9 to TRBJ2-1; a possible D gene is TRBD1 (6 bases). Germline V gene lookup returns CDR1 SEHNR and CDR2 FQNEAQ (reference sequence). The CDR3 spans 16 residues. Trimming removed 1 base from V and 3 bases from J, with 13 bases in between. This CDR3 is CASSLVRGRDYNEQFF. CDR3 DNA sequence: TGTGCCAGCAGCTTAGTCAGGGGAAGGGACTACAATGAGCAGTTCTTC.

This chain uses TRBV7-6 with TRBJ2-7; D possibly corresponds to TRBD1 (5 bases). The germline gives CDR1 SGHVS, CDR2 FNYEAQ. Trimming removed 1 base at V and 2 bases at J, with 9 bases between. The CDR3 is made up of 14 amino acids. CDR3 bases: TGTGCCAGCAGCTTAGACGTAGGGGCCTACGAGCAGTACTTC. Encoded protein: CASSLDVGAYEQYF.

This clone came up once. This rearrangement joins TRBV11-3 to TRBJ1-1; D call uncertain. V lost 1 base and J lost 1, with 4 bases in between. This CDR3 region has 13 residues. In germline, CDR1 is SGHNT, CDR2 YENEEA. CDR3 nucleotide sequence: TGTGCCAGCAGCTTAGGTAGGAACACTGAAGCTTTCTTT. Protein: CASSLGRNTEAFF.

The CDR3 sequence: CASSFSPGANVLTF. The DNA for the CDR3 is TGTGCCAGCAGCTTTTCTCCTGGGGCCAACGTCCTGACTTTC. The chain links TRBV7-3 to TRBJ2-6; D is unresolved. The CDR3 sequence is 14 residues long. V dropped 3 bases and J dropped 2 bases, with 5 bases sitting between them. Germline V lookup: CDR1 SGHTA, CDR2 FQGTGA.

This clone has more than one count but fewer than ten. V usage is TRBV29-1 and J usage is TRBJ2-1; maybe TRBD2 (6 bases). The CDR3 has 11 amino acids. V lost 5 bases and J lost 8, with 10 bases in between. Germline V gene lookup returns CDR1 SQVTM and CDR2 ANQGSEA. CDR3 region: CSVRRGHEQFF. The DNA of the CDR3 is TGCAGCGTTCGGAGGGGACATGAGCAGTTCTTC.

CDR3 loop: CASTLAGGNRDTQYF. The DNA for the CDR3 is TGTGCCAGCACCTTAGCGGGAGGAAACCGGGATACGCAGTATTTT. V usage is TRBV28 and J usage is TRBJ2-3; 10 positions match TRBD2. V lost 7 bases to trimming and J lost 6 bases; unmatched junction nucleotides: 10. The CDR3 consists of 15 residues. The germline gives CDR1 MDHEN, CDR2 SYDVKM.

V and J are TRBV27 and TRBJ2-5; 9 bases are shared with TRBD2. This CDR3 spans 16 amino acids. V was clipped by 7 bases and J by 3 bases; unmatched bases: 12. Looked up from germline, CDR1 is MNHEY and CDR2 is SMNVEV (reference sequence). CDR3 in amino acids: CASTPRRREGEETQYF. The CDR3 nucleotides read TGTGCCAGCACCCCGAGGCGGCGGGAGGGGGAAGAGACCCAGTACTTC.

The rearrangement joins TRBV29-1 to TRBJ2-2; 8 bases line up with TRBD2. The CDR3 runs 15 residues. CDR1 is SQVTM and CDR2 is ANQGSEA in the germline V gene. V gave up 4 bases and J gave up 0 bases; unmatched junction bases: 4. The CDR3 DNA reads TGCAGCGTTGTCGGGGGACTAGCGAACACCGGGGAGCTGTTTTTT. Its translation: CSVVGGLANTGELFF.

The gene calls are TRBV7-9 and TRBJ2-2, with D possibly matching TRBD1 (6 bases). The CDR3 has 14 amino acids. CDR1 is SEHNR, CDR2 FQNEAQ, per germline (reference sequence). The V end lost 9 bases, the J end lost 4 bases, and 15 bases lay between the germline ends. CDR3 sequence reads: CASSRGASTGELFF. CDR3 DNA: TGTGCCAGTTCCAGGGGAGCGTCCACCGGGGAGCTGTTTTTT. The variable domain in full, completed from reference TRBV7-9 and TRBJ2-2, reads DTGVSQNPRHKITKRGQNVTFRCDPISEHNRLYWYRQTLGQGPEFLTYFQNEAQLEKSRLLSDRFSAERPKGSFSTLEIQRTEQGDSAMYLCASSRGASTGELFFGEGSRLTVL.

This chain joins TRBV28 and TRBJ2-3; TRBD2 matches at 11 bases. Per the germline V gene, CDR1 is MDHEN and CDR2 is SYDVKM. The CDR3 runs 18 residues. V lost 5 bases, J lost 0 bases, and 10 bases stayed unmatched. The CDR3 sequence: CASSEDGTSGTSTDTQYF. The CDR3 nucleotides read TGTGCCAGCAGTGAAGACGGGACTAGCGGAACTAGCACAGATACGCAGTATTTT.

The chain uses TRBV27 and TRBJ2-5; D may be TRBD1 or TRBD2 (5 bases each). The J call is doubtful: the DNA matches TRBJ2-7 better. The CDR3 runs to 11 residues. Germline CDR1 reads MNHEY; CDR2 reads SMNVEV (reference sequence). The CDR3 DNA sequence: TGTGCCAGCAGTTTAGGGGGCGAGCAGTACTTC. Encoded protein: CASSLGGEQYF.

Here the CDR3 reads CASNPGTGGEAFF. As DNA, the CDR3 is TGTGCCAGTAACCCCGGGACAGGGGGTGAAGCTTTCTTT. The chain carries TRBV19 and TRBJ1-1; 11 positions match TRBD1. The CDR3 is 13 residues long. Trimming removed 7 bases from V and 7 bases from J; junction bases left unmatched: 5. Germline V lookup: CDR1 LNHDA, CDR2 SQIVND (reference sequence).

The rearrangement links TRBV27 to TRBJ1-2; no clear D. This CDR3 has 16 residues. Trimming took 6 bases from V and 4 from J, leaving 21 bases between them. Per germline, CDR1 MNHEY and CDR2 SMNVEV (reference sequence). The CDR3 reads CASSLRRRGGGYGYTF. The DNA of the CDR3 is TGTGCCAGCAGCCTCCGCCGGCGTGGCGGAGGCTATGGCTACACCTTC.

The CDR3 DNA follows: TGTGCCAGCAGCTTAATGGGCATCCGGGACAAAGCAGCTTTCTTT. As protein: CASSLMGIRDKAAFF. The rearrangement uses TRBV7-2 and TRBJ1-1; D possibly corresponds to TRBD1 (6 bases). V dropped 2 bases and J dropped 10 bases, with 20 bases sitting between them. Per the germline V gene, CDR1 is SGHTA and CDR2 is FQGNSA. This CDR3 comprises 15 residues.